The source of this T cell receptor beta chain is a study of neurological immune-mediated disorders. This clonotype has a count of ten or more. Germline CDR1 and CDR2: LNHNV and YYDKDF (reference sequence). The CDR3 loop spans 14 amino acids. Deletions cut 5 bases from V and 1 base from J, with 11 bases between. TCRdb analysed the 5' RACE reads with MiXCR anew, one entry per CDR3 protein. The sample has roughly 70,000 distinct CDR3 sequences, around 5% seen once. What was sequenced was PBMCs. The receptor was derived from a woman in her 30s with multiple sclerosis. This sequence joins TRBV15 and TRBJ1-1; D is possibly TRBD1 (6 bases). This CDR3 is CATSRGQANTEAFF. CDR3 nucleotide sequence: TGTGCCACCAGCCGGGGACAAGCGAACACTGAAGCTTTCTTT.